One and the same sample provided the 4 T cell receptor beta chains below, sequenced in a study of identical twins. In TCRdb, the 5' RACE reads were re-called with MiXCR into one record per CDR3 protein. The sample holds fewer than 900,000 distinct CDR3 sequences, 15% to 20% seen once. A further study also used this sample, focusing on T cells expressing NK-cell markers.

The source material was PBMCs. The receptors were gathered from a woman younger than 30 in good health.

This clonotype was detected only once. The chain employs TRBV11-2 and TRBJ2-3, with 10 bases aligning to TRBD2. The length of the CDR3 is 16 residues. Per germline, CDR1 SGHAT and CDR2 FQNNGV. J gave up 3 bases and V 3 bases, and 6 bases lay outside the gene matches. CDR3 amino acids: CASSLTLAGVTDTQYF. For the CDR3, the DNA is TGTGCCAGCAGCTTGACCCTAGCGGGAGTGACAGATACGCAGTATTTT.

There are many counts of this clonotype. V usage is TRBV14 and J usage is TRBJ1-6; TRBD1 is a possible D gene (6 bases). Germline CDR1 SGHDN, CDR2 FVKESK. The CDR3 consists of 14 residues. The V end was cut by 2 bases, the J end by 9 bases, with 11 bases between. The CDR3: CASSQLTGISPLHF. As DNA, the CDR3 is TGTGCCAGCAGCCAACTTACAGGGATTTCACCCCTCCACTTT. Based on the CDR3 plus reference TRBV14 and TRBJ1-6, the full variable domain is EAGVTQFPSHSVIEKGQTVTLRCDPISGHDNLYWYRRVMGKEIKFLLHFVKESKQDESGMPNNRFLAERTGGTYSTLKVQPAELEDSGVYFCASSQLTGISPLHFGNGTRLTVT.

V and J are TRBV6-6 and TRBJ2-7; D ambiguous. The CDR3 contains 12 residues. The germline gives CDR1 MNHNY, CDR2 SVGAGI (reference sequence). Deletions cut 6 bases from V and 0 bases from J, with 6 bases between. The CDR3 loop reads CASRYSSYEQYF. CDR3 DNA: TGTGCCAGCAGATACAGCTCCTACGAGCAGTACTTC.

This clonotype came up a few times. At one boundary the junction diverges from the germline segment, which might be a read error. This chain links TRBV6-5 with TRBJ1-1; maybe TRBD1 (6 bases). CDR3 size: 14 residues. The germline CDR1 and CDR2 sequences are MNHEY and SVGAGI. The CDR3 coding sequence is TGCGCCAGCAGCTCGCAGGGGCGGAACACTGAAGCTTTCTTT. It translates to CASSSQGRNTEAFF.